This record concerns one T cell receptor beta chain sequence. The antigen is not known. The TCR beta library used iRepertoire HTBI primers with Arm-PCR amplification of CDR3. From the multiplex PCR reads, TCRdb called clonotypes with MiXCR, one entry per CDR3 protein. The sample lists 400,000 to 600,000 distinct CDR3 sequences, 20% to 25% occurring once. CDR1 and CDR2 (germline): LGHDT, YNNKEL (reference sequence). The length of the CDR3 is 15 residues. V dropped 3 bases and J dropped 4; count of bases not matched to a gene: 5. The time point: persistent/refractory GD, antithyroid drugs over 5 years with positive TRAb. There was RNA extracted from PBMCs, and the TCR library was made from it. This sample is drawn from a study of regulatory T cells in long-lasting Graves disease. Regarding the study as a whole: Preferential use of TRBV28, TRBJ1-2 and TRBJ2-5 was seen in persistent disease. Blood alone, not thyroid tissue, was studied.

This material consisted of peripheral blood mononuclear cells (PBMCs), taken when the disease was refractory, from a patient treated with antithyroid drugs. J is TRBJ1-2 and V is TRBV3-1, with 10 bases matching TRBD1. The source of this sequence is a female donor with Graves disease. The CDR3 DNA follows: TGTGCCAGCAGCCACGGACAGGGGGAAGGCTATGGCTACACCTTC. Its translation: CASSHGQGEGYGYTF.